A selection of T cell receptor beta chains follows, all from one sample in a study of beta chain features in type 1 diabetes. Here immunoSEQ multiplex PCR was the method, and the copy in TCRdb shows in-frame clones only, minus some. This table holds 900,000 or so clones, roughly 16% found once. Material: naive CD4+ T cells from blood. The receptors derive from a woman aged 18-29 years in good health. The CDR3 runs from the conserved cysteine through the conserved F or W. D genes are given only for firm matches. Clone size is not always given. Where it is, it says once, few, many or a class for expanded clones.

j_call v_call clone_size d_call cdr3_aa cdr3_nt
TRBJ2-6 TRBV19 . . CASSIAGVGANVLTF TGTGCCAGTAGTATAGCAGGGGTTGGGGCCAACGTCCTGACTTTC
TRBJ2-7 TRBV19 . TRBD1 CASSIGTPGQGYYEQYF TGTGCCAGTAGTATCGGGACGCCGGGACAGGGGTACTACGAGCAGTACTTC
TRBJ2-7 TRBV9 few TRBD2 CASSPTGTSVSEQYF TGTGCCAGCAGCCCAACCGGGACTAGCGTATCCGAGCAGTACTTC
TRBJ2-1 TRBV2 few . CASKKMGNEQFF TGTGCCAGCAAAAAAATGGGTAATGAGCAGTTCTTC
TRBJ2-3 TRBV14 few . CASSPGQQWLSGYTDTQYF TGTGCCAGCAGCCCAGGACAACAGTGGTTGAGTGGTTACACAGATACGCAGTATTTT
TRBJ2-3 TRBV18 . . CASSNGQVDTQYF TGTGCCAGCTCGAACGGTCAGGTGGATACGCAGTATTTT
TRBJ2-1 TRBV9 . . CASSIGKGEWLRNEQFF TGTGCCAGCAGCATAGGGAAAGGGGAATGGTTGAGGAATGAGCAGTTCTTC
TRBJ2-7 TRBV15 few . CATSAHGAGSGEQYF TGTGCCACCAGCGCTCACGGGGCAGGCTCCGGCGAGCAGTACTTC
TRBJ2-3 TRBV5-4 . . CASSLRLAYTTDTQYF TGTGCCAGCAGCTTGCGGCTTGCCTACACAACAGATACGCAGTATTTT
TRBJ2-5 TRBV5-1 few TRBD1 CASYWGQGQETQYF TGCGCCAGCTACTGGGGACAGGGACAAGAGACCCAGTACTTC
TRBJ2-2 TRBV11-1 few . CASSLDGTTGELFF TGTGCCAGCAGCTTAGATGGAACCACCGGGGAGCTGTTTTTT
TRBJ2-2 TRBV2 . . CASSELLGNTGELFF TGTGCCAGCAGTGAATTGCTGGGGAACACCGGGGAGCTGTTTTTT
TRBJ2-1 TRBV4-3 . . CASSHGRGNEQFF TGCGCCAGCAGCCATGGACGGGGCAATGAGCAGTTCTTC
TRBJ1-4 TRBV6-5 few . CASSRGGSDEKLFF TGTGCCAGCTCCCGGGGGGGGTCGGATGAAAAACTGTTTTTT
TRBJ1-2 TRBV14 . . CASSQGRVSNYGYTF TGTGCCAGCAGCCAAGGACGGGTATCTAACTATGGCTACACCTTC
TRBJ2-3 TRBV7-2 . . CASSLELGADTQYF TGTGCCAGCAGCTTAGAACTAGGGGCAGATACGCAGTATTTT
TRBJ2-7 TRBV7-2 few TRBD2 CASSKTSGRAYEQYF TGTGCCAGCAGCAAGACTAGCGGGAGGGCCTACGAGCAGTACTTC
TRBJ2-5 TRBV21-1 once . CASSSPAPEGRERDETQYF TGTGCCAGCAGCTCTCCAGCCCCCGAGGGGAGGGAACGGGATGAGACCCAGTACTTC